This section outlines one T cell receptor (beta chain) sequence together with its context. TCRdb keeps only in-frame clones here, not all; method: immunoSEQ multiplex PCR. The sample lists fewer than 500,000 clones; over 75% were seen once. These data originate in a study of blood T cell repertoires in COVID-19. The CDR3 has 15 amino acids. CDR1 is SEHNR, CDR2 FQNEAQ, per germline (reference sequence). V dropped 2 bases and J dropped 4 bases, with 14 bases sitting between them. Participants, roughly 18 to 100 years old, spanned approximately 26 US areas. This chain links TRBV7-9 with TRBJ1-2, with a possible D match to TRBD1 (5 bases). Specimen: PBMCs or T cells enriched from blood (not recorded which). This sequence was found in a woman between 25 and 40 years old with acute COVID-19. CDR3 sequence: CASSLSTARVYGYTF. CDR3 in DNA: TGTGCCAGCAGCTTAAGTACAGCCAGGGTCTATGGCTACACCTTC.